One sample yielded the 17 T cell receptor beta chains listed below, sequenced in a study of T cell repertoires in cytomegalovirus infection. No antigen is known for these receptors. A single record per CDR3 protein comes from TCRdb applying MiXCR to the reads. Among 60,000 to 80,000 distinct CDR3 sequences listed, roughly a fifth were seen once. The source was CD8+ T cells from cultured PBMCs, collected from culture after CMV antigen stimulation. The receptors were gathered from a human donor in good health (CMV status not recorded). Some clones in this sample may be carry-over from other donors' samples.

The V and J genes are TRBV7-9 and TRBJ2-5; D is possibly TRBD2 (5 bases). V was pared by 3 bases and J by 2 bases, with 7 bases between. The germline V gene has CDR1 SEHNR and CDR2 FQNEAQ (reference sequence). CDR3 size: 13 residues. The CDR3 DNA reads TGTGCCAGCAGCTTCCGGGGACAAGAGACCCAGTACTTC. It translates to CASSFRGQETQYF.

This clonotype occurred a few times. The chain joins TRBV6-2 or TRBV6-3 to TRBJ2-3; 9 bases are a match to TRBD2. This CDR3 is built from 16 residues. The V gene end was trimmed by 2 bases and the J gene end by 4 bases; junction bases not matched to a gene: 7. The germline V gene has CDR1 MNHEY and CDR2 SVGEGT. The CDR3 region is CASSYQRGVSPDTQYF. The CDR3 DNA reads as TGTGCCAGCAGTTACCAGCGGGGGGTCTCTCCAGATACGCAGTATTTT.

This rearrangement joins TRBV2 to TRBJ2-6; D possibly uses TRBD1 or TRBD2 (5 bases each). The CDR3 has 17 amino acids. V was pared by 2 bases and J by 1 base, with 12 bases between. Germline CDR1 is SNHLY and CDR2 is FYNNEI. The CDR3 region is CASSERVGTSGANVLTF. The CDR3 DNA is TGTGCCAGCAGTGAACGGGTGGGGACGTCTGGGGCCAACGTCCTGACTTTC.

CDR3 coding DNA: TGTGCCAGCAGACTGGTGAACACTGAAGCTTTCTTT. Its protein product is CASRLVNTEAFF. This chain connects TRBV2 to TRBJ1-1; D remains unclear. V lost 6 bases and J 0 bases, leaving 5 bases between the germline ends. The CDR3 consists of 12 residues. Germline CDR1 reads SNHLY; CDR2 reads FYNNEI.

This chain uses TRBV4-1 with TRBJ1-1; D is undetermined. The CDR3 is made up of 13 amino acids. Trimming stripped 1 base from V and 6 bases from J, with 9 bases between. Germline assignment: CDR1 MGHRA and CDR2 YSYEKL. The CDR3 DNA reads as TGCGCCAGCAGCCAAGCAGCCCGGGCTGAAGCTTTCTTT. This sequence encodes CASSQAARAEAFF.

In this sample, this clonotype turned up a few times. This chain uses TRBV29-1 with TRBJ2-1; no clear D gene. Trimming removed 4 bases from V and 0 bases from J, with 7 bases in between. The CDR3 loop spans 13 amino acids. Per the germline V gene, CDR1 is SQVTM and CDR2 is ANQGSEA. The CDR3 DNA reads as TGCAGCGTTGGGGTGAGCTCCTACAATGAGCAGTTCTTC. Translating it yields CSVGVSSYNEQFF.

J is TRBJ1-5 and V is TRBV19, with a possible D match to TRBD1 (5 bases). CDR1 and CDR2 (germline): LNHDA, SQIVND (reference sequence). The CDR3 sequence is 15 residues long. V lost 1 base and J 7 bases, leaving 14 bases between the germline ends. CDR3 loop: CASSIAQGSRQPQHF. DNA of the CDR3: TGTGCCAGTAGTATAGCCCAGGGCTCCAGGCAGCCCCAGCATTTT.

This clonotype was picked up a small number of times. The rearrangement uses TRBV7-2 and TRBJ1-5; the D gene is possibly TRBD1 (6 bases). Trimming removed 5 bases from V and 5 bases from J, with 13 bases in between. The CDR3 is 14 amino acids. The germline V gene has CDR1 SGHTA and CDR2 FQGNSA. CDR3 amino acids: CASSPRGADQPQHF. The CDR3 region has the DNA TGTGCCAGCAGCCCGAGGGGGGCGGATCAGCCCCAGCATTTT.

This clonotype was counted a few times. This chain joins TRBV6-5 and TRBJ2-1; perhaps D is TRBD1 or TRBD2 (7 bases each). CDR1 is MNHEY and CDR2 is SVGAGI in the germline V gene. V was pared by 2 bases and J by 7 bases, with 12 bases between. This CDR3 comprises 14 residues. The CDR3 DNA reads TGTGCCAGCAGTTACGCAGGGGGGGGAAATGAGCAGTTCTTC. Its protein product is CASSYAGGGNEQFF.

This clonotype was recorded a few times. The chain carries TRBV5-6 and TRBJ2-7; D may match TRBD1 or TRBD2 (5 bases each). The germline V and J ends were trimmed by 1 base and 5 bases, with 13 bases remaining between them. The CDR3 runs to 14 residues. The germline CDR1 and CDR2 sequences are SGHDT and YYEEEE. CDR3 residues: CASSLYGAVHEQYF. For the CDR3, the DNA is TGTGCCAGCAGCTTGTACGGGGCTGTACACGAGCAGTACTTC.

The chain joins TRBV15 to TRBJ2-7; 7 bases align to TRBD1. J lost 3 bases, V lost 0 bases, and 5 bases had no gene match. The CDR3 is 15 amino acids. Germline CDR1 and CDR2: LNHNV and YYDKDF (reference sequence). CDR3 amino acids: CATSRDLGQNYEQYF. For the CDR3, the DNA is TGTGCCACCAGCAGAGACTTGGGACAGAACTACGAGCAGTACTTC.

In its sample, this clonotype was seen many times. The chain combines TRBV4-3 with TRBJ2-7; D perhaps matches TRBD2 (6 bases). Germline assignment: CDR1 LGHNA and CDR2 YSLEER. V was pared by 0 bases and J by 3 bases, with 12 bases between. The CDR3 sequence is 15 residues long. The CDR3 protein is CASSQDPGERYEQYF. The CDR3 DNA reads TGCGCCAGCAGCCAAGACCCGGGGGAACGCTACGAGCAGTACTTC.

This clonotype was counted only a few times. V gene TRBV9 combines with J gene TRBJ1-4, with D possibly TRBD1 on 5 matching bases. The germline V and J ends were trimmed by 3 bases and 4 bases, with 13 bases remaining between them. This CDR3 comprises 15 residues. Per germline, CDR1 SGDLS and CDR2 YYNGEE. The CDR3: CASSGPGTDNEKLFF. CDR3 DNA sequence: TGTGCCAGCAGCGGCCCGGGGACGGATAATGAAAAACTGTTTTTT.

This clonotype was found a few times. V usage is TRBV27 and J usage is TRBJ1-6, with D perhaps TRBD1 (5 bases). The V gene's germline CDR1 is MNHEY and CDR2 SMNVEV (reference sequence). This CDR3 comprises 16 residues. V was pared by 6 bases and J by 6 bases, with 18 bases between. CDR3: CASSAVGDGRNSPLHF. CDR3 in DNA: TGTGCCAGCAGCGCCGTAGGGGACGGACGTAATTCACCCCTCCACTTT.

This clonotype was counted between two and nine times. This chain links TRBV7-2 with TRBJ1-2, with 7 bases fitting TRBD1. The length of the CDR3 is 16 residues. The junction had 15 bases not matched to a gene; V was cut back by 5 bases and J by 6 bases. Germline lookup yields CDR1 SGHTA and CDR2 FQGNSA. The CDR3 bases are TGTGCCAGCAGCCAAAAACTCCAGGGGGGCATTGATGGCTACACCTTC. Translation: CASSQKLQGGIDGYTF.

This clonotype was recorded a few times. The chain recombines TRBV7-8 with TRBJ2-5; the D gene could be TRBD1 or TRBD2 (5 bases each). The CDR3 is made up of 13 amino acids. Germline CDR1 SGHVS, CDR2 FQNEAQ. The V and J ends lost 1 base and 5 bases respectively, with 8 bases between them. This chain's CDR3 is CASSLGGVETQYF. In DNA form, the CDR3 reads TGTGCCAGCAGCTTAGGAGGGGTCGAGACCCAGTACTTC.

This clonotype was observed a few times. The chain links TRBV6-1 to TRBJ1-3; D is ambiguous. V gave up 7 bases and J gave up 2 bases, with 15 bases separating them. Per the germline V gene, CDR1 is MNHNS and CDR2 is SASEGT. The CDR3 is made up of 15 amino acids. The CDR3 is CASTLARRPGNTIYF. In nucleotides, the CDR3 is TGTGCCAGCACCCTCGCCAGGCGTCCTGGAAACACCATATATTTT.